This T cell receptor (beta chain) was found in a study of cytomegalovirus exposure and HLA in healthy donors (dated by TCRdb to the late 2010s). Regarding the study in general: According to an earlier analysis of 550 to 750 of the donors, 150 million to 200 million T cells yielded roughly 110 million unique TCR beta sequences and roughly 280 Gb of sequence data. To decide whether each TCR beta V gene segment behaved as functional or pseudogenic, an earlier analysis of nearly 600 of the donors relied on high-throughput TCR beta sequencing. The number of donors typed differed by locus, with roughly 629-640 for A, B, C, DRB1 and DQB1, roughly 520 for DQA1, over 600 for DPA1, and approximately 470 for DPB1. Class I and class II HLA loci were covered by the typing at four-digit resolution. The study was designed to test whether signatures of past pathogen exposure could be identified by cataloging public T cell receptors. All discovery cohort repertoires had been generated using a single sequencing platform. About 300 gigabases of sequencing data and 70 million to 85 million unique TCR sequences were included in an early release covering roughly 600 HLA-typed donors. Across some 400 genotyped donors of the cohort, an average of 235,054 unique TCR beta nucleotide sequences per donor were sequenced, and 15% to 20% of those sequences were non-productive. A later genetic analysis took genome-wide SNP genotypes for about three fifths of the roughly 700 donors and used that subset as a discovery cohort. Roughly 5 DR-DQ haplotypes were handled as single units for association and clustering because linkage in the cohort was strong. Rather than using new phenotypic data, the later analysis identified candidate immune exposures from TCR beta sequences and from how often those sequences occurred across donors. Among the roughly 400 genotyped donors, approximately 76% belonged to the genetic ancestry cluster associated with self-reported Caucasian donors. In a later analysis, previously published TCR beta repertoires from about 640 donors were re-analyzed and high-resolution HLA genotyping was added so that TCR occurrence patterns could be studied. Donor age, sex, ethnicity and CMV serostatus were compiled alongside the repertoire data. Along with the roughly 670-subject first cohort, a separate validation cohort of roughly 110 different subjects was used. The study profiled the T cell repertoires of around 700 subjects by immunosequencing and related them to cytomegalovirus serostatus. To predict cytomegalovirus infection status, the study brought together high-throughput TCR immunosequencing, statistical association of individual TCRs with disease status, and machine learning. Paper-wide results and their limitations: In a later analysis, HLA-associated TCR beta chains were found to be more clonally expanded and to have lower generation probabilities than equally common non-associated chains. According to a later analysis, TCR association rates differed among HLA loci, with DRB1 alleles showing the most associated TCRs and HLA-C alleles showing the fewest. Because counts were too low, more than 15 rarely observed V segments, including chromosome 9 orphons, were left out of the earlier analysis of some 600 of the donors. A later analysis associated about 16,000 TCR beta sequences with specific HLA alleles at a false discovery rate of 0.05. In a later analysis, most CMV-associated TCR beta chains were found to appear HLA-restricted, with HLA associations seemingly driven largely by CMV exposure. It was suggested by the authors that the approach could potentially be generalized to other disease states and immunological phenotypes. Because HLA typing was unavailable for some donors at each locus, only the typed subset was used in association tests. The only immune exposure information available for the cohort was CMV serostatus. A later genetic analysis reported fewer N-insertions in productive TCRs among donors in an Asian-associated ancestry cluster than the approximately 670-donor mean. The presence/absence analyses assumed that sequencing depth was roughly uniform across donors, and that assumption may not be true. Correlated functional status among segregating V segments might be attributable to linkage disequilibrium, but an unknown experimental factor could not be ruled out. When HLA alleles, especially DR and DQ, strongly co-occurred, attributing TCR associations to individual alleles was difficult. Cytomegalovirus status was reported to be diagnosed by the classifier with high specificity and sensitivity in both the original and validation cohorts. In an earlier analysis of around 600 of the donors, most TCR beta V segments appeared in productive rearrangements about 90% or about 30% of the time, broadly matching IMGT annotations. A later analysis reported that several top co-occurrence clusters appeared linked to parvovirus B19, influenza, CMV and Epstein-Barr virus. Most TCR sequences were seen in very few donors, while some public TCRs were found in many individuals. Some IMGT-functional V segments, including TRBV6-2 and TRBV6-3, could not be told apart with the 87-base-pair reads, so those segments were excluded. In vitro tests confirmed that a few of the cytomegalovirus-associated TCR beta chains recognize cytomegalovirus antigens. V-gene and J-gene trimming of TCR beta chains was associated with a missense DCLRE1C variant in a later genetic analysis, and the association was replicated in an independent cohort. The study gave a list of about 160 TCR beta chains associated with cytomegalovirus. The cohort was sequenced for TCR beta chains only, and without alpha or paired-chain data the features that could be detected were limited. A further reported finding was that TCR beta sequences accurately predicted the HLA-A and HLA-B alleles for most subjects in the first cohort. A cluster of highly shared sequence variants was judged likely to represent a technical artifact of the sequencing pipeline.

The protocol used for the library was the immunoSEQ multiplex PCR assay. For the multiplex PCR, a mixture combining 60 forward primers for TCR Vbeta segments and 13 reverse primers for TCR Jbeta segments was used. Amplification of the CDR3 region of rearranged TCR beta genes was performed with a multiplex PCR assay on genomic DNA. On the Illumina HiSeq System, the amplified TCR beta libraries were sequenced as 87-base-pair reads. The study's own analysis went as follows. In a later analysis, 80 million or so unique TCR beta chains were counted across the approximately 640 repertoires, and roughly 11 million of these chains were shared by at least two donors. Raw reads were error-corrected and collapsed into unique sequences by a nearest-neighbor algorithm in which closely related sequences were merged to remove PCR and sequencing errors. To assign V, D and J gene segments, CDR3 sequences were aligned to IMGT reference sequences. For a sequence to be retained, a match of at least six nucleotides was required to both a V gene segment and a J gene segment. A rearrangement was called productive if the CDR3 had no stop codons and remained in frame with V and J, and every other rearrangement was called non-productive. CDR3 was defined according to IMGT convention as the region running from the second conserved V-encoded cysteine to the conserved J-encoded phenylalanine. In an earlier analysis of around 640 of the donors, sequences lacking an unambiguous match to a single V gene segment were excluded. An earlier analysis of several hundred of the donors called V segments functional above 56.7% productive rearrangements and segregating when the between-donor standard deviation exceeded 5%. A statistical classification framework was built for diagnosing cytomegalovirus status from the catalog of TCR beta chain sequences. A later analysis assigned V and J genes by comparing TCR nucleotide sequences with IMGT/GENE-DB human TR gene sequences. The TCRdist pipeline was used in a later analysis to assign CDR3 sequences and most-parsimonious VDJ recombination scenarios. A later analysis defined each TCR beta chain by its CDR3 amino acid sequence plus V-gene family, and excluded reads lacking a unique V-gene family. As a way to deal with suspected cross-contamination and a sequencing artifact, a later analysis dropped approximately 590 nucleotide sequences that were highly shared and had low generation probability. For each public chain, a later analysis derived a clonal expansion index from normalized ranks of inferred template counts within each repertoire. In a later analysis, generation probabilities were computed with a VDJ recombination model fitted to out-of-frame rearrangements, and the resulting probabilities were checked against IGoR. Hypergeometric tests were used in a later analysis to score TCR-TCR, TCR-HLA and TCR-CMV co-occurrence, with a repertoire-size bias correction applied to the TCR pairs. A later analysis estimated false discovery rates by permuting HLA or CMV assignments 20 times. In a later analysis, co-occurring TCRs were grouped using DBSCAN, with TCRdist sequence similarity added in when clustering inside HLA-allele-positive subsets. Co-occurrence clustering excluded repertoires with fewer than 30,000 or more than 120,000 public chains, plus five with anomalous nucleotide sharing. Here the immuneACCESS table is served through TCRdb, limited to in-frame sequences with V and J called. Missing clones are a known gap in these copies; in checked studies unresolved V genes cover under half, and the rest lacks a known reason. The D gene and trimming were derived from the DNA, and the V and J assignments and clone size from that table. The sample table records 95,000 to 150,000 clones; 70% to 85% of these occur just once. The top ten hold more than 3.5% of the sample.

In total, roughly 670 healthy bone marrow donors made up the cohort. Cohort members were all nominally healthy when sampled, although unrecorded immune exposures were likely present. The donor was CMV seropositive and was included in the group of some 290 seropositive cohort members. A peripheral blood sample was collected from each donor, and TCR beta sequencing was performed on peripheral blood mononuclear cells. Genomic DNA was extracted from the blood cell samples with the Qiagen DNeasy Blood Extraction Kit. Germline trimming amounts to 4 bases on V and 4 bases on J, with 6 as the count of junction bases outside the gene matches. Reading from cysteine to phenylalanine, the CDR3 counts 15 amino acids. The only DNA kept is the CDR3, 45 bases in frame from the first base. CDR1 and CDR2 are drawn from the germline V gene: SGHRS, YFSETQ. About this clone itself: Its antigen is currently not known. Base qualities are not recorded, but no much larger clone differs from it by a single base.

The sequencing input was PBMCs. The V and J segments used are TRBV5-1 and TRBJ1-5; the junction holds 9 bases that match TRBD1. This TCR was recovered from a middle-aged man in good health and CMV-seropositive. The DNA sequence reads TGCGCCAGCAGCCCAGGACAGGGGAAGAATCAGCCCCAGCATTTT. It translates as CASSPGQGKNQPQHF.